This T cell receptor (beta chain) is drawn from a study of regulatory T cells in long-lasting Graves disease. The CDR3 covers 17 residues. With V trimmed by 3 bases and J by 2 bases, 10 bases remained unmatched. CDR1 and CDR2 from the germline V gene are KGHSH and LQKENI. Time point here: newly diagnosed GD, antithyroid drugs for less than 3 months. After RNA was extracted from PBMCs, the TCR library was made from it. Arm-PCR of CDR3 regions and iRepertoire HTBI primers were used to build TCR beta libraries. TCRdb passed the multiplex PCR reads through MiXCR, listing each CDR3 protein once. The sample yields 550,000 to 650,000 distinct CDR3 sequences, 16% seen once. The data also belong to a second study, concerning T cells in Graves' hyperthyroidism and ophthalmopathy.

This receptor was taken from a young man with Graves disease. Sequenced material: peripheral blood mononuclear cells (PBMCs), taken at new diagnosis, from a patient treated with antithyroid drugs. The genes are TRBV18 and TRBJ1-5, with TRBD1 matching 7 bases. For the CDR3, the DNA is TGTGCCAGCTCACCCCAGCCGACAGGGATTGGCAATCAGCCCCAGCATTTT. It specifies CASSPQPTGIGNQPQHF. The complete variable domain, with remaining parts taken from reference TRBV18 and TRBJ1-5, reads NAGVMQNPRHLVRRRGQEARLRCSPMKGHSHVYWYRQLPEEGLKFMVYLQKENIIDESGMPKERFSAEFPKEGPSILRIQQVVRGDSAAYFCASSPQPTGIGNQPQHFGDGTRLSIL.